What follows is one T cell receptor beta chain and its context. Antigen unknown. These data originate in a study of T-cell reconstitution after alpha-beta-depleted transplantation in children. During its preparation, the TCRbeta library received unique molecular identifiers. TCRdb called the PCR reads again in MiXCR, with one record for every CDR3 protein. The table includes about 980,000 distinct CDR3 sequences, about 29% detected once. General study findings and limits: Where some patients showed high TCRbeta diversity at day 60, it came from recipient T cells and thymic progenitors that had survived. Two months or so post-transplant, alpha-beta T cells reportedly derived from several hundred expanded graft clones. Newly generated T cells supplied most T-cell counts and diversity one year post-transplant.

Trimming took off 4 bases at V and 8 bases at J, with 9 bases between the two ends. This CDR3 is 12 amino acids long. This clonotype was obtained from a boy under two years old who had a stem cell transplant for SCID, so the T cells may come from the graft donor. The sequencing here drew on PBMCs, mostly from graft donor cells, taken 360 days after TCRalphabeta/CD19-depleted stem cell transplant. This chain links TRBV12-3 or TRBV12-4 with TRBJ1-3, with D uncertain. Here the CDR3 reads CASSSRAYTIYF. In nucleotides, the CDR3 is TGTGCCAGCAGTTCGAGGGCTTACACCATATATTTT.